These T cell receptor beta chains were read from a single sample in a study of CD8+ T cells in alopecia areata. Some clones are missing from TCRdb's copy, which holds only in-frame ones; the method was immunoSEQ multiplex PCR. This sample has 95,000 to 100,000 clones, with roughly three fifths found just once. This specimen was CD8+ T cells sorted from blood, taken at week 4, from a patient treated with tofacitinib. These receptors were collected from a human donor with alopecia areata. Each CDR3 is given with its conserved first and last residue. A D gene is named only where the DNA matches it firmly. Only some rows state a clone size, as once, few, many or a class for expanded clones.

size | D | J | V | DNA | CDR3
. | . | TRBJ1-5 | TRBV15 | TGTGCCACCAGCAGAGACGTAGGGGGAGAAATATATAGCAATCAGCCCCAGCATTTT | CATSRDVGGEIYSNQPQHF
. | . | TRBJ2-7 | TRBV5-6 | TGTGCCAGCAGCGTAGCCGGGGGCCGATACTACGAGCAGTACTTC | CASSVAGGRYYEQYF
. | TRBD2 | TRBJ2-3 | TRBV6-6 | TGTGCCAGCAGTCGAAGCGGGGGGGCAGGGGATACGCAGTATTTT | CASSRSGGAGDTQYF
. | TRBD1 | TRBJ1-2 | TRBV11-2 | TGTGCCAGCAGCTTAGGAGGGGGACAGGTCTACGGCTACACCTTC | CASSLGGGQVYGYTF
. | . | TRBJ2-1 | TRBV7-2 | TGTGCCAGCAGCCCAGGGGGGGAGCAGTTCTTC | CASSPGGEQFF
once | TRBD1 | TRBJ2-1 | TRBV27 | TGTGCCAGCAGTATTGACAGGGGTGAGCAGTTCTTC | CASSIDRGEQFF
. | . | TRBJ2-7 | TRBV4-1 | TGCGCCAGCAGCCAACGGGTAGGGGATCCCTACGAGCAGTACTTC | CASSQRVGDPYEQYF
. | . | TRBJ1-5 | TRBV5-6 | TGTGCCAGCAGCTTGTCAGGGTTCAATCAGCCCCAGCATTTT | CASSLSGFNQPQHF
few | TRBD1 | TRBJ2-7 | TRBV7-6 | TGTGCCAGCAGCTTACACAGTCAGGGGGCGAGAGGTACCTACGAGCAGTACTTC | CASSLHSQGARGTYEQYF
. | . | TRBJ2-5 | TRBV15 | TGTGCCACCAGCAGTAAAGATGGTGGAAGAACTCAAGAGACCCAGTACTTC | CATSSKDGGRTQETQYF
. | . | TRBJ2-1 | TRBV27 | TGTGCCAGCAGTTCCAGCGGAAGCTCCTACAATGAGCAGTTCTTC | CASSSSGSSYNEQFF
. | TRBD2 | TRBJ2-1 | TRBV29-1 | TGCAGCGTTGATTGGTTAGCGGGAGGCTCCATTGGCTACAATGAGCAGTTCTTC | CSVDWLAGGSIGYNEQFF
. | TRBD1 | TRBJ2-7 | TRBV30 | TGTGCCTGGAGAGGACAGGGGGCCTACGAGCAGTACTTC | CAWRGQGAYEQYF
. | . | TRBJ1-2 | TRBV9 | TGTGCCAGCAACCGGGACAACTATGGCTACACCTTC | CASNRDNYGYTF
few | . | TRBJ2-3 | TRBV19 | TGTGCCAGTAGTATGGGGACTCTCTCGGATACGCAGTATTTT | CASSMGTLSDTQYF
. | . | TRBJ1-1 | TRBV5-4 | TGTGCCAGCAGTCTAGGTACGGGAGCTTTCTTT | CASSLGTGAFF
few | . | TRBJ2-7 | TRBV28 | TGTGCCAGCAACACCAGGTACGAGCAGTACTTC | CASNTRYEQYF
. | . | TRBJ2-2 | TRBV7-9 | TGTGCCAGCAGCTTGGGTGACAACACCGGGGAGCTGTTTTTT | CASSLGDNTGELFF
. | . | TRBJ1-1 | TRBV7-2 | TGTGCCAGCAGCTTAGCGGGCGAAACCTGGGGCACTGAAGCTTTCTTT | CASSLAGETWGTEAFF
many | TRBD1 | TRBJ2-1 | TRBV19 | TGTGCCAGTAGTGCCCGGGACAGCCCCAACAATGAGCAGTTCTTC | CASSARDSPNNEQFF
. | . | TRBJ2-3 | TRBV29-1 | TGCAGCGTTGCCGGGACGGACTACACAGATACGCAGTATTTT | CSVAGTDYTDTQYF
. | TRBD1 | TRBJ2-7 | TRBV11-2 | TGTGCCAGCAGCTTCGGACAGGGGGTCTACGAGCAGTACTTC | CASSFGQGVYEQYF
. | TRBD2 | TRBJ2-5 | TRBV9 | TGTGCCAGCAGCGGGACTAGCTTTGGAGAGACCCAGTACTTC | CASSGTSFGETQYF
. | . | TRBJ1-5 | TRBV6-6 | TGTGCCAGCAGTTATTGGGGGGGGCAGCCCCAGCATTTT | CASSYWGGQPQHF
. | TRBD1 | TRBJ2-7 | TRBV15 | TGTGCCACCAGCCCTGACAGGGGGGCGGTCCACGAGCAGTACTTC | CATSPDRGAVHEQYF
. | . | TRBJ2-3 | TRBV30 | TGTGCCTGGAGAGCATCTAGCACAGATACGCAGTATTTT | CAWRASSTDTQYF
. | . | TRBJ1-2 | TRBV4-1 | TGCGCCAGCAGCCAAACAAACTATGGCTACACCTTC | CASSQTNYGYTF
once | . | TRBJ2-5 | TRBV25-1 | TGTGCCAGCAGTGAATACCACGGACAAGAGACCCAGTACTTC | CASSEYHGQETQYF
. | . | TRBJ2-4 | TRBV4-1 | TGCGCCAGCAGCCCGCACACAGATAACAAAAACATTCAGTACTTC | CASSPHTDNKNIQYF